The source of this T cell receptor beta chain is a study of cytomegalovirus exposure and HLA in healthy donors. As concerns this clone: Its specificity is not known.

Study-level results: Most TCRs appeared rarely, but some public TCRs recurred in many donors. TCR beta sequences numbering around 15,000 were associated with HLA alleles at 0.05 false discovery rate in a later analysis. Upon later analysis, TCR association rates were observed to vary by HLA locus, being highest for DRB1 and lowest for HLA-C.

The PCR contained 60 Vbeta and 13 Jbeta primers. In the source study's methods: Approximately 79 million unique TCR beta chains, about 11 million of them shared, were counted by a later analysis. Clones were sequenced by immunoSEQ multiplex PCR, and TCRdb holds only the in-frame ones, with some missing. V, J and clone size reflect that table, while D and trimming were determined from the DNA. In the table there are 100,000 to 150,000 clones, about 73% of which are singletons. Sequencing used PBMCs. The sequence was obtained from a woman aged 40-49 years in good health and CMV-seropositive.

The CDR3 loop reads CASSYLPGLDSPLHF. CDR3 DNA sequence: TGTGCCAGCAGTTATCTGCCAGGGCTGGACTCACCCCTCCACTTT. J is TRBJ1-6 and V is TRBV6-5, with a tentative D call TRBD1 (5 bases). The germline V gene encodes CDR1 MNHEY and CDR2 SVGAGI. The CDR3 is made up of 15 amino acids. V lost 3 bases and J lost 10, with 16 bases in between.